A selection of T cell receptor beta chains follows, all from one sample in a study of T cells after yellow fever vaccination. Each CDR3 protein is one row after TCRdb ran MiXCR on the 5' RACE reads. The table has 250,000 or so distinct CDR3 sequences, more than 3.5% seen once. Sequences were derived from PBMCs, sampled 15 days after the yellow fever booster vaccination. The receptor source for this set is a man between 18 and 35 years old who received the YFV17D yellow fever vaccine. The CDR3 runs from the conserved cysteine through the conserved F or W. The D gene is left open where the match is weak. Expanded clones are given a class, and other clones once, few, many or no size at all.

length | D | size | J | V | CDR3 | DNA
15 | TRBD1 | - | TRBJ1-6 | TRBV5-4 | CASSTVPGQGQPLHF | TGTGCCAGCAGCACTGTCCCGGGACAGGGACAACCCCTCCACTTT
13 | TRBD1 | many | TRBJ1-2 | TRBV7-8 | CASSLDRGHGYTF | TGTGCCAGCAGCTTAGACAGGGGCCATGGCTACACCTTC
12 | - | many | TRBJ1-1 | TRBV14 | CASSQDRGKAFF | TGTGCCAGCAGCCAAGATCGGGGCAAAGCTTTCTTT
18 | TRBD1 | many | TRBJ2-1 | TRBV7-9 | CASSTGTGGQTTYNEQFF | TGTGCCAGCAGCACCGGGACAGGGGGACAGACTACCTACAATGAGCAGTTCTTC
14 | - | many | TRBJ2-5 | TRBV4-1 | CASSQLPGQETQYF | TGCGCCAGCAGCCAGTTACCGGGACAAGAGACCCAGTACTTC
14 | TRBD1 | many | TRBJ2-4 | TRBV7-3 | CASSLGTANGIQYF | TGTGCCAGCAGCCTAGGGACAGCCAACGGCATTCAGTACTTC
15 | TRBD2 | many | TRBJ2-5 | TRBV4-1 | CASSQLTSGEETQYF | TGCGCCAGCAGCCAACTGACTAGCGGGGAAGAGACCCAGTACTTC
16 | TRBD1 | many | TRBJ2-2 | TRBV5-1 | CASSGTGLKNTGELFF | TGCGCCAGCAGCGGGACAGGGTTGAAGAACACCGGGGAGCTGTTTTTT
13 | - | many | TRBJ2-1 | TRBV2 | CASSLYLGHEQFF | TGTGCCAGCAGCCTCTACTTGGGGCATGAGCAGTTCTTC
11 | - | many | TRBJ2-3 | TRBV6-2/TRBV6-3 | CASRREDTQYF | TGTGCCAGCAGGCGCGAAGATACGCAGTATTTT
12 | - | many | TRBJ1-2 | TRBV27 | CASSWDGNGYTF | TGTGCCAGCAGTTGGGACGGTAATGGCTACACCTTC
12 | - | many | TRBJ1-2 | TRBV29-1 | CSVRGGRNGYTF | TGCAGCGTTCGAGGCGGCAGAAATGGCTACACCTTC
15 | TRBD2 | many | TRBJ2-7 | TRBV5-1 | CASSFASGGNYEQYF | TGCGCCAGCAGCTTTGCTAGCGGGGGGAACTACGAGCAGTACTTC
16 | TRBD2 | many | TRBJ2-3 | TRBV6-2/TRBV6-3 | CASSPSGGGATDTQYF | TGTGCCAGCAGTCCCTCCGGGGGGGGGGCCACAGATACGCAGTATTTT
18 | TRBD2 | many | TRBJ2-5 | TRBV4-1 | CASSPYPPALAAQETQYF | TGCGCCAGCAGCCCCTACCCCCCCGCTCTAGCGGCCCAAGAGACCCAGTACTTC
15 | - | many | TRBJ1-6 | TRBV5-1 | CASSLKGDYNSPLHF | TGCGCCAGCAGCTTGAAAGGGGACTATAATTCACCCCTCCACTTT
14 | - | many | TRBJ1-2 | TRBV7-2 | CASSLANTDYGYTF | TGTGCCAGCAGCTTAGCTAACACCGACTATGGCTACACCTTC
15 | - | many | TRBJ1-6 | TRBV7-9 | CASGGQGNYNSPLHF | TGTGCCAGTGGGGGACAAGGAAACTATAATTCACCCCTCCACTTT
18 | TRBD1 | many | TRBJ1-5 | TRBV6-1 | CASSDGQGSPYSNQPQHF | TGTGCCAGCAGTGACGGACAGGGGTCTCCCTATAGCAATCAGCCCCAGCATTTT
13 | - | many | TRBJ1-1 | TRBV12-3/TRBV12-4 | CASREIEDTEAFF | TGTGCCAGCAGGGAAATCGAAGACACTGAAGCTTTCTTT
13 | - | many | TRBJ2-2 | TRBV4-2 | CASSQVGSGELFF | TGTGCCAGCAGCCAAGTAGGGTCCGGGGAGCTGTTTTTT
17 | - | - | TRBJ2-1 | TRBV5-1 | CASSLANGGVIYNEQFF | TGCGCCAGCAGCTTGGCAAATGGCGGGGTGATATACAATGAGCAGTTCTTC
12 | TRBD1 | many | TRBJ1-1 | TRBV29-1 | CSVHKQGGSAFF | TGCAGCGTGCACAAACAGGGGGGGTCTGCTTTCTTT
14 | - | many | TRBJ2-1 | TRBV5-1 | CASSLGSSYNEQFF | TGCGCCAGCAGCTTGGGTAGCTCCTACAATGAGCAGTTCTTC
15 | - | many | TRBJ1-2 | TRBV27 | CASGIDQGRVKGYTF | TGTGCCAGCGGTATTGATCAGGGTAGGGTAAAGGGCTACACCTTC
11 | - | many | TRBJ2-1 | TRBV7-9 | CASSLYGEQFF | TGTGCCAGCAGCTTATACGGTGAGCAGTTCTTC
19 | TRBD1 | many | TRBJ1-1 | TRBV12-3/TRBV12-4 | CASSLEGATGGRGYTEAFF | TGTGCCAGCAGTTTAGAAGGCGCCACAGGGGGCAGAGGGTACACTGAAGCTTTCTTT
18 | TRBD2 | many | TRBJ2-4 | TRBV7-8 | CASSFRGSGGALENIQYF | TGTGCCAGCAGCTTCAGGGGGAGCGGGGGGGCTTTAGAAAACATTCAGTACTTC
14 | - | many | TRBJ1-1 | TRBV6-6 | CASSYAQMGTEAFF | TGTGCCAGCAGTTACGCGCAGATGGGGACTGAAGCTTTCTTT
14 | - | many | TRBJ1-2 | TRBV20-1 | CSATEPEANYGYTF | TGCAGTGCCACGGAACCGGAAGCTAACTATGGCTACACCTTC
15 | TRBD1 | many | TRBJ1-1 | TRBV7-9 | CASSLFDRANTEAFF | TGTGCCAGCAGTTTATTTGACAGGGCGAACACTGAAGCTTTCTTT
17 | - | many | TRBJ2-1 | TRBV7-9 | CASSLALTGVLGNEQFF | TGTGCCAGCAGCTTAGCGCTAACGGGGGTACTGGGCAATGAGCAGTTCTTC
15 | - | many | TRBJ2-3 | TRBV20-1 | CSARDRPRGTDTQYF | TGCAGTGCTAGAGATCGTCCTCGGGGCACAGATACGCAGTATTTT
16 | - | many | TRBJ1-5 | TRBV7-8 | CASSLRRGVSNQPQHF | TGTGCCAGCAGCTTACGTAGAGGGGTAAGCAATCAGCCCCAGCATTTT
14 | TRBD1 | many | TRBJ1-5 | TRBV12-3/TRBV12-4 | CASSQTGGVQPQHF | TGTGCCAGCAGTCAGACAGGGGGAGTTCAGCCCCAGCATTTT
14 | TRBD2 | many | TRBJ2-3 | TRBV10-3 | CAITWEGNIDTQYF | TGTGCCATCACCTGGGAGGGGAACATAGATACGCAGTATTTT
15 | - | many | TRBJ2-7 | TRBV2 | CASGFGTASYYEQYF | TGTGCCAGCGGGTTTGGTACAGCTTCCTATTACGAGCAGTACTTC
16 | - | many | TRBJ2-2 | TRBV12-3/TRBV12-4 | CASSFGTPTNTGELFF | TGTGCCAGCAGTTTTGGAACACCCACGAACACCGGGGAGCTGTTTTTT
16 | - | many | TRBJ1-1 | TRBV12-3/TRBV12-4 | CASSLEIVVARGEAFF | TGTGCCAGCAGTTTAGAAATAGTTGTAGCTCGGGGTGAAGCTTTCTTT
15 | - | many | TRBJ1-1 | TRBV7-9 | CASSSTRLPNTEAFF | TGTGCCAGCAGCTCGACCAGGCTCCCTAACACTGAAGCTTTCTTT
19 | TRBD1 | many | TRBJ2-2 | TRBV5-1 | CASSYGQGLKGRHTGELFF | TGCGCCAGCAGCTACGGACAGGGGTTGAAAGGGCGGCACACCGGGGAGCTGTTTTTT
17 | - | many | TRBJ2-7 | TRBV6-2/TRBV6-3 | CASKKMGTRGSAYEQYF | TGTGCCAGCAAAAAGATGGGCACCCGAGGGAGCGCCTACGAGCAGTACTTC
13 | - | many | TRBJ1-1 | TRBV6-5 | CASWERGDTEAFF | TGTGCCAGCTGGGAGAGGGGTGACACTGAAGCTTTCTTT
15 | TRBD1 | many | TRBJ1-2 | TRBV5-1 | CASSTPGQLRGGYTF | TGCGCCAGCAGCACTCCGGGACAGCTTAGAGGAGGCTACACCTTC
14 | - | many | TRBJ1-5 | TRBV5-5 | CASSLTNRDQPQHF | TGTGCCAGCAGCTTGACGAACAGGGATCAGCCCCAGCATTTT
15 | - | many | TRBJ2-6 | TRBV7-8 | CASRLGLTGANVLTF | TGTGCCAGCAGACTAGGCCTCACTGGGGCCAACGTCCTGACTTTC
15 | TRBD1 | many | TRBJ2-5 | TRBV29-1 | CSVVSYRDRTETQYF | TGCAGCGTCGTTTCTTACCGGGACAGGACCGAGACCCAGTACTTC
14 | - | many | TRBJ2-2 | TRBV5-1 | CASSLRQLTGELFF | TGCGCCAGCAGCTTGCGACAACTCACCGGGGAGCTGTTTTTT